A single sample is the source of the 29 T cell receptor beta chains below, sequenced in a study of shared clonotypes between healthy human individuals. The data were produced by immunoSEQ multiplex PCR, yet TCRdb's version contains in-frame clones alone and is incomplete. The table has nearly 2 million clones, around 96% seen once. Terminally differentiated effector memory CD45RA+ cells were excluded from the naive CD8 cells, which were CD45RO-negative and positively selected for CCR7. The sequencing input was naive CD8+ T cells sorted from blood. These TCRs come from a young man in good health.

The V and J genes are TRBV7-3 and TRBJ2-1; possibly TRBD1 or TRBD2 for D (5 bases each). The CDR3 has 13 amino acids. Trimming took 2 bases from V and 13 from J, leaving 15 bases between them. Germline CDR1 is SGHTA and CDR2 is FQGTGA. CDR3 protein: CASSLYVGAAQFF. In nucleotides, the CDR3 is TGTGCCAGCAGCTTATATGTCGGGGCCGCCCAGTTCTTC.

The chain combines TRBV5-4 with TRBJ2-7, with TRBD2 matching 11 bases. J gave up 0 bases and V 4 bases, and 3 bases lay outside the gene matches. The CDR3 loop spans 15 amino acids. Germline V gene sequence: CDR1 SGHNT, CDR2 YYREEE (reference sequence). The chain's CDR3 is CASSPLAGGSYEQYF. The DNA of the CDR3 is TGTGCCAGCAGCCCTCTAGCGGGGGGCTCCTACGAGCAGTACTTC.

V usage is TRBV5-1 and J usage is TRBJ2-7, with D perhaps matching TRBD2 (6 bases). Germline V gives CDR1 SGHRS, CDR2 YFSETQ. V was cut by 3 bases and J by 1 base, with 20 bases left in between. The CDR3 is made up of 17 amino acids. The CDR3 coding sequence is TGCGCCAGCAGCTCTGAACCGGGACTCCTCCTTTCCTACGAGCAGTACTTC. It is translated as CASSSEPGLLLSYEQYF.

The genes are TRBV5-6 and TRBJ2-1; D ambiguous. Germline CDR1 and CDR2: SGHDT and YYEEEE. Deletions cut 0 bases from V and 1 base from J, with 11 bases between. The CDR3 consists of 16 residues. The CDR3, as DNA: TGTGCCAGCAGCTTGGTAACGGTCCATTCCTACAATGAGCAGTTCTTC. Amino acid sequence: CASSLVTVHSYNEQFF.

This chain joins TRBV30 and TRBJ2-7; 9 nucleotides line up with TRBD1. Trimming cost V 4 bases and J 5 bases; bases outside gene matches: 9. CDR1 GTSNPN and CDR2 SVGIG come from the germline V gene (reference sequence). The CDR3 spans 14 residues. CDR3 nucleotide sequence: TGTGCCTGGACCGGGACAGGGCCGTTCCACGAGCAGTACTTC. This codes for CAWTGTGPFHEQYF.

About this clone itself: Additional DNA sequences in this sample encode the identical CDR3. The rearrangement links TRBV4-1 to TRBJ1-1; no firm D call. The CDR3 runs to 13 residues. With 0 bases removed from V and 1 base from J, the gap between germline ends came to 3 bases. Germline V lookup: CDR1 MGHRA, CDR2 YSYEKL. CDR3 residues: CASSQERNTEAFF. The DNA for the CDR3 is TGCGCCAGCAGCCAAGAGAGGAACACTGAAGCTTTCTTT.

As to this clone: This CDR3 is also generated by other DNA sequences in the sample. The chain is built from TRBV27 and TRBJ2-7; 7 bases align to TRBD1. V was clipped by 3 bases and J by 4 bases; unmatched bases: 6. Germline V lookup: CDR1 MNHEY, CDR2 SMNVEV (reference sequence). CDR3 length equals 14 residues. CDR3: CASSLAGGGYEQYF. As DNA, the CDR3 is TGTGCCAGCAGTTTGGCAGGGGGTGGTTACGAGCAGTACTTC.

This rearrangement joins TRBV30 to TRBJ2-5; D perhaps matches TRBD1 (5 bases). There are 12 residues in the CDR3. CDR1 GTSNPN and CDR2 SVGIG come from the germline V gene (reference sequence). V was clipped by 1 base and J by 5 bases, with 8 bases between them. Here the CDR3 DNA reads TGTGCCTGGAGTGAGGGGTACGAGACCCAGTACTTC. Translating gives CAWSEGYETQYF.

V gene TRBV2 combines with J gene TRBJ2-3; D is undetermined. Germline lookup yields CDR1 SNHLY and CDR2 FYNNEI. The CDR3 covers 13 residues. V lost 10 bases and J lost 0, with 11 bases in between. This chain's CDR3 is CATPGSSTDTQYF. CDR3 coding DNA: TGTGCCACCCCTGGGTCCAGCACAGATACGCAGTATTTT.

About this clone itself: The identical CDR3 is also encoded by other nucleotide sequences in the sample. This chain uses TRBV6-5 with TRBJ2-2; D gene unclear. Germline V gene lookup returns CDR1 MNHEY and CDR2 SVGAGI. The V end lost 6 bases, the J end lost 7 bases, and 6 bases lay between the germline ends. This CDR3 spans 11 amino acids. DNA of the CDR3: TGTGCCAGCAGGGGTAGCGGGGAGCTGTTTTTT. This sequence encodes CASRGSGELFF.

The rearrangement joins TRBV12-5 to TRBJ2-5; 9 bases are a match to TRBD1. This CDR3 is built from 13 residues. Per the germline V gene, CDR1 is LGHNT and CDR2 is FRNRAP. V lost 5 bases, J lost 4 bases, and 2 bases stayed unmatched. As DNA, the CDR3 is TGTGCTAGTGGTGTGGGACAGGGAGAGACCCAGTACTTC. It encodes CASGVGQGETQYF.

This sequence joins TRBV27 and TRBJ2-7; the match to TRBD2 covers 7 bases. This CDR3 region has 14 residues. Per germline, CDR1 MNHEY and CDR2 SMNVEV (reference sequence). V shed 7 bases and J 0 bases; nucleotides not matched to a gene: 6. The CDR3 region has the DNA TGTGCCAGCAAAGGAGCGGGAACCTCCTACGAGCAGTACTTC. This sequence encodes CASKGAGTSYEQYF.

Concerning this clone itself: The sample carries other DNA sequences with the same CDR3. The chain joins TRBV27 to TRBJ1-1; D unclear. Trimming left V 3 bases short and J 2 bases short, with 7 bases between. The CDR3 runs to 13 residues. CDR1 and CDR2 from the germline V gene are MNHEY and SMNVEV (reference sequence). In DNA form, the CDR3 reads TGTGCCAGCAGTTTCTCCGGAAACACTGAAGCTTTCTTT. It encodes CASSFSGNTEAFF.

The chain employs TRBV4-3 and TRBJ2-5; 7 bases fit TRBD1. The CDR3 runs to 18 residues. V shed 0 bases, J shed 0 bases, and the junction held 10 bases outside the gene matches. Germline V gene lookup returns CDR1 LGHNA and CDR2 YSLEER. The CDR3 sequence: CASSQDPPGTEYQETQYF. CDR3 nucleotides: TGCGCCAGCAGCCAAGATCCCCCCGGGACAGAGTACCAAGAGACCCAGTACTTC.

This sequence joins TRBV4-1 and TRBJ2-5, with D possibly matching TRBD1 (6 bases). The J call could be wrong; TRBJ2-7 is a better fit for the DNA end. This CDR3 contains 14 residues. Germline loops: CDR1 MGHRA, CDR2 YSYEKL. The CDR3 DNA reads as TGCGCCAGCAGCCAAAAAGGGGGATGGGACGAGCAGTACTTC. Its protein is CASSQKGGWDEQYF.

The rearrangement uses TRBV27 and TRBJ2-7; weak D call: TRBD1 (6 bases). Germline V CDR1 and CDR2: MNHEY, SMNVEV (reference sequence). Trimming stripped 2 bases from V and 3 bases from J, with 23 bases between. CDR3 size: 18 residues. The CDR3 bases are TGTGCCAGCAGTTTAGTTAGAGGACAGAAAGGTACTTACTACGAGCAGTACTTC. Its protein product is CASSLVRGQKGTYYEQYF.

V and J are TRBV6-5 and TRBJ2-7; D ambiguous. Germline V gives CDR1 MNHEY, CDR2 SVGAGI. The V gene lost 5 bases and the J gene lost 5 bases, with 10 bases spanning the gap. This CDR3 region has 12 residues. CDR3 in DNA: TGTGCCAGCAGTATCGGCAGCAACGAGCAGTACTTC. As protein: CASSIGSNEQYF.

The CDR3 DNA sequence: TGTGCCAGCAGCTTAGATCTGGACAGGAGCTACGAGCAGTACTTC. Its translation is CASSLDLDRSYEQYF. This chain joins TRBV11-2 and TRBJ2-7; 7 positions agree with TRBD1. The ends lost 0 bases at V and 3 bases at J; junction bases unmatched: 5. The length of the CDR3 is 15 residues. CDR1 and CDR2 from the germline V gene are SGHAT and FQNNGV. Full variable domain (remainder filled in from reference TRBV11-2 and TRBJ2-7): EAGVAQSPRYKIIEKRQSVAFWCNPISGHATLYWYQQILGQGPKLLIQFQNNGVVDDSQLPKDRFSAERLKGVDSTLKIQPAKLEDSAVYLCASSLDLDRSYEQYFGPGTRLTVT.

This clone was seen only once. The chain couples TRBV11-3 to TRBJ2-3; 7 bases line up with TRBD1. V trimming: 4 bases; J trimming: 14 bases; junction bases outside the gene matches: 12. The CDR3 has 13 amino acids. The germline V gene encodes CDR1 SGHNT and CDR2 YENEEA. The CDR3 DNA reads as TGTGCCAGCAGCTCATCGTTAGGGGGCCGTCGGTATTTT. Its protein product is CASSSSLGGRRYF.

V and J are TRBV9 and TRBJ2-7, with 7 bases matching TRBD2. Germline CDR1 and CDR2: SGDLS and YYNGEE. Trimming removed 3 bases from V and 0 bases from J; junction bases left unmatched: 6. The CDR3 runs to 15 residues. The DNA for the CDR3 is TGTGCCAGCAGCGGAGGGGAGGGATACTCCTACGAGCAGTACTTC. Encoded protein: CASSGGEGYSYEQYF.

This chain's CDR3 is CASSSLLAGATGELFF. In DNA, the CDR3 is TGTGCCAGCAGCTCCCTCCTAGCGGGGGCCACCGGGGAGCTGTTTTTT. This chain joins TRBV7-6 and TRBJ2-2, with TRBD2 matching over 10 bases. The CDR3 sequence is 16 residues long. V gave up 4 bases and J gave up 4 bases; unmatched junction bases: 6. Looked up from germline, CDR1 is SGHVS and CDR2 is FNYEAQ.

The rearrangement joins TRBV28 to TRBJ2-5, with D tentatively TRBD2 (6 bases). The CDR3 is 17 residues long. Germline V CDR1 and CDR2: MDHEN, SYDVKM. Trimming left V 4 bases short and J 2 bases short, with 20 bases between. The CDR3 loop is CASSSTRWRGLQETQYF. The CDR3 bases are TGTGCCAGCAGTTCCACACGCTGGCGGGGTCTACAAGAGACCCAGTACTTC.

With respect to this clone: Other nucleotide sequences in the sample specify the same CDR3. CDR3 DNA sequence: TGTGCCAGTAGTATAGGAGGCATGAACACTGAAGCTTTCTTT. This codes for CASSIGGMNTEAFF. The chain carries TRBV19 and TRBJ1-1; D gene ambiguous. The CDR3 is 14 residues long. V was pared by 1 base and J by 0 bases, with 6 bases between. Germline V gene data show CDR1 as LNHDA and CDR2 as SQIVND (reference sequence).

This chain links TRBV6-5 with TRBJ2-2; D is unresolved. The V gene's germline CDR1 is MNHEY and CDR2 SVGAGI. V was pared by 5 bases and J by 3 bases, with 7 bases between. The CDR3 runs 13 residues. The CDR3, as DNA: TGTGCCAGCAGTATACCTGACACCGGGGAGCTGTTTTTT. This gives the protein CASSIPDTGELFF.

This chain joins TRBV30 and TRBJ2-1; weak D call: TRBD2 (7 bases). Germline V gene data show CDR1 as GTSNPN and CDR2 as SVGIG (reference sequence). V dropped 2 bases and J dropped 8 bases, with 19 bases sitting between them. This CDR3 comprises 15 residues. Written as DNA, the CDR3 is TGTGCCTGGAGTTTAATGGGGGGGCCTTTGGATGAGCAGTTCTTC. As protein: CAWSLMGGPLDEQFF.

The chain joins TRBV13 to TRBJ2-5; D is perhaps TRBD1 (5 bases). V lost 1 base and J lost 2, with 11 bases in between. The V gene's germline CDR1 is PRHDT and CDR2 FYEKMQ (reference sequence). This CDR3 has 15 residues. The CDR3 loop is CASSLVTGGQETQYF. CDR3 DNA: TGTGCCAGCAGCTTAGTTACAGGCGGTCAAGAGACCCAGTACTTC.

This chain connects TRBV13 to TRBJ2-7; 10 nucleotides match TRBD1. Germline V CDR1 and CDR2: PRHDT, FYEKMQ (reference sequence). V shed 5 bases and J 3 bases; nucleotides not matched to a gene: 7. The CDR3 spans 15 residues. CDR3 sequence reads: CASSQAGQGFYEQYF. In nucleotides, the CDR3 is TGTGCCAGCAGCCAGGCGGGACAGGGGTTCTACGAGCAGTACTTC. Full variable domain (remainder filled in from reference TRBV13 and TRBJ2-7): AAGVIQSPRHLIKEKRETATLKCYPIPRHDTVYWYQQGPGQDPQFLISFYEKMQSDKGSIPDRFSAQQFSDYHSELNMSSLELGDSALYFCASSQAGQGFYEQYFGPGTRLTVT.

The chain links TRBV19 to TRBJ1-2; 9 nucleotides align to TRBD1. The CDR3 totals 13 residues. CDR1 is LNHDA, CDR2 SQIVND, per germline (reference sequence). The trim removed 1 base at V and 10 bases at J, leaving 4 bases unmatched. Here the CDR3 DNA reads TGTGCCAGTAGTATAGGGACAGGGGAAGACTACACCTTC. It is translated as CASSIGTGEDYTF.

The V and J genes are TRBV27 and TRBJ1-2; 9 bases are shared with TRBD1. J was trimmed by 0 bases and V by 5 bases; bases with no gene match: 7. The CDR3 totals 16 residues. Germline V lookup: CDR1 MNHEY, CDR2 SMNVEV (reference sequence). DNA of the CDR3: TGTGCCAGCAGTCGACAGGGGGTCCAGGCTAACTATGGCTACACCTTC. Residues: CASSRQGVQANYGYTF.